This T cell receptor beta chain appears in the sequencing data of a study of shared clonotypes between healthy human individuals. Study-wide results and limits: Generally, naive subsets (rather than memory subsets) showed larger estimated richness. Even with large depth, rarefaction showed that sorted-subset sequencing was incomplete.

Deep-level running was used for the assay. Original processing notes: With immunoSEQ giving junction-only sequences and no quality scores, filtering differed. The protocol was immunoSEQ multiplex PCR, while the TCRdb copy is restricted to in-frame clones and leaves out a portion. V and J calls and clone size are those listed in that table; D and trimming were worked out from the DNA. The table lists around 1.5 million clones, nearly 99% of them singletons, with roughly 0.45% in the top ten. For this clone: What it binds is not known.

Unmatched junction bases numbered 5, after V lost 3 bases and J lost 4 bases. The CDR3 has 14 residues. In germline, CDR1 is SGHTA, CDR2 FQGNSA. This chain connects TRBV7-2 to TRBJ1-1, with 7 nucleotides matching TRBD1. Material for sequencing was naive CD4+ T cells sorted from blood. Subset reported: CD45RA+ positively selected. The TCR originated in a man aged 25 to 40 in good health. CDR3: CASSLTGPSTEAFF. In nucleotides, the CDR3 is TGTGCCAGCAGCTTGACAGGGCCGAGCACTGAAGCTTTCTTT.